This TCR beta chain derives from a study of cytomegalovirus exposure and HLA in healthy donors. Details on this clone: Antigen specificity is unknown.

V lost 7 bases and J lost 10; bases outside the gene matches: 11. Germline V lookup: CDR1 LNHDA, CDR2 SQIVND (reference sequence). CDR3 length equals 13 residues. The PCR had 60 Vbeta and 13 Jbeta primers. TCRdb's copy holds only in-frame clones and misses some; the assay was immunoSEQ multiplex PCR. Of roughly 150,000 clones listed, roughly 70% are singletons. General study results and limits: Cytomegalovirus association was assigned to 170 or so TCR beta chains. Information on immune exposure was restricted to one variable (CMV serostatus).

The J gene is TRBJ1-1, the V gene TRBV19; 8 nucleotides line up with TRBD1. The TCR was taken from a woman aged 18-30 years in good health and CMV-seropositive. Sequences were obtained from PBMCs. The CDR3 region is CASTYRGRGRAFF. In DNA form, the CDR3 reads TGTGCCAGTACCTACAGGGGGAGGGGACGAGCTTTCTTT.